These 26 T cell receptor beta chains share one sample of origin, sequenced in a study of blood T cell repertoires in COVID-19. Sequenced by immunoSEQ multiplex PCR; TCRdb stores in-frame clones only, minus some. The profile covers about 200,000 clones, with 80% to 90% appearing a single time and roughly 4.5% taken by the ten largest. Sequencing was carried out using peripheral blood. All receptors come from a woman aged 80 or older with acute or convalescent COVID-19.

The V call is TRBV19, the J call TRBJ2-2; TRBD1 is a possible D gene (6 bases). CDR1 and CDR2 (germline): LNHDA, SQIVND (reference sequence). The CDR3 totals 15 residues. V lost 6 bases and J lost 6, with 17 bases in between. CDR3: CASRQGRTEAGELFF. For the CDR3, the DNA is TGTGCCAGTAGACAGGGCAGGACAGAAGCCGGGGAGCTGTTTTTT.

V is TRBV6-5 and J is TRBJ2-1; 12 positions match TRBD2. The CDR3 contains 15 residues. CDR1 and CDR2 from the germline V gene are MNHEY and SVGAGI. V dropped 7 bases and J dropped 4; count of bases not matched to a gene: 5. The CDR3, as DNA: TGTGCCAGCATTACGACTAGCGGGAGTTACAATGAGCAGTTCTTC. Translation gives CASITTSGSYNEQFF.

This clone was seen only a few times. This rearrangement joins TRBV6-5 to TRBJ1-1, with D perhaps matching TRBD1 (6 bases). The CDR3 has 14 amino acids. V lost 6 bases and J 4 bases, leaving 15 bases between the germline ends. Looked up from germline, CDR1 is MNHEY and CDR2 is SVGAGI. CDR3 nucleotide sequence: TGTGCCAGCAGCATACAGGGCCTCCCCACTGAAGCTTTCTTT. Protein: CASSIQGLPTEAFF.

The chain is built from TRBV6-5 and TRBJ1-2, with TRBD1 matching 7 bases. Germline V gene sequence: CDR1 MNHEY, CDR2 SVGAGI. The V gene end was trimmed by 5 bases and the J gene end by 4 bases; junction bases not matched to a gene: 7. The CDR3 totals 14 residues. Here the CDR3 reads CASSRDSSFYGYTF. In DNA form, the CDR3 reads TGTGCCAGCAGTCGGGACAGCTCGTTCTATGGCTACACCTTC.

This clone has a handful of counts. The chain carries TRBV9 and TRBJ1-6, with 9 bases matching TRBD1. Germline assignment: CDR1 SGDLS and CDR2 YYNGEE. The J segment lost 7 bases and the V segment lost 4 bases, leaving 3 bases of the junction unmatched. The CDR3 length is 14 residues. CDR3 residues: CASSSQGANSPLHF. CDR3 sequence (DNA): TGTGCCAGCAGCTCACAGGGGGCGAATTCACCCCTCCACTTT.

The rearrangement links TRBV7-9 to TRBJ2-3; 11 bases are a match to TRBD2. There are 16 residues in the CDR3. The V and J ends lost 3 bases and 7 bases, in that order; junction bases with no gene match: 9. Looked up from germline, CDR1 is SEHNR and CDR2 is FQNEAQ (reference sequence). Here the CDR3 reads CASSLETSGKGNTQYF. In DNA form, the CDR3 reads TGTGCCAGCAGCTTGGAGACTAGCGGGAAGGGGAATACGCAGTATTTT.

The chain joins TRBV19 to TRBJ2-3; 14 bases line up with TRBD2. Germline CDR1 reads LNHDA; CDR2 reads SQIVND (reference sequence). The length of the CDR3 is 15 residues. With 4 bases clipped from V and 4 bases from J, the junction kept 1 base outside the gene matches. CDR3 loop: CASSRLAGGADTQYF. The CDR3 DNA sequence: TGTGCCAGTAGTAGACTAGCGGGAGGGGCAGATACGCAGTATTTT.

V usage is TRBV19 and J usage is TRBJ1-6; 9 nucleotides align to TRBD1. This CDR3 is 15 amino acids long. Trimming took 6 bases from V and 5 from J; bases not matched to a gene: 5. Germline loops: CDR1 LNHDA, CDR2 SQIVND (reference sequence). CDR3 sequence: CASSTGGNDNSPLHF. In nucleotides, the CDR3 is TGTGCCAGTAGCACAGGGGGCAACGATAATTCACCCCTCCACTTT.

V is TRBV28 and J is TRBJ2-1, with 9 bases aligning to TRBD2. Per germline, CDR1 MDHEN and CDR2 SYDVKM. The V segment lost 8 bases and the J segment 0 bases; nucleotides outside the gene matches: 14. The CDR3 totals 18 residues. CDR3 region: CASQGGLAGSNSYNEQFF. Here the CDR3 DNA reads TGTGCCAGCCAGGGGGGGCTAGCGGGGTCTAACTCCTACAATGAGCAGTTCTTC.

The chain recombines TRBV27 with TRBJ2-1; weak D call: TRBD1 (5 bases). Germline V CDR1 and CDR2: MNHEY, SMNVEV (reference sequence). The V and J ends lost 1 base and 9 bases respectively, with 16 bases between them. This CDR3 comprises 15 residues. The DNA of the CDR3 is TGTGCCAGCAGTTTATTAGGGGCGATGTTGGGTGAGCAGTTCTTC. Its protein is CASSLLGAMLGEQFF.

Notes on this clone: In the same sample, other DNA sequences code for this CDR3. The chain couples TRBV5-1 to TRBJ1-1; a weak D match, TRBD1 (6 bases). Germline V gives CDR1 SGHRS, CDR2 YFSETQ. The CDR3 spans 13 residues. Trimming stripped 2 bases from V and 1 base from J, with 6 bases between. The DNA for the CDR3 is TGCGCCAGCAGCTTACAGGGGAACACTGAAGCTTTCTTT. Protein: CASSLQGNTEAFF.

This clone is a singleton in its sample. The genes are TRBV5-6 and TRBJ2-6; D may be TRBD1 (7 bases). V shed 3 bases and J shed 0 bases, with 13 bases lying between them. The CDR3 covers 17 residues. Per germline, CDR1 SGHDT and CDR2 YYEEEE. This CDR3 is CASSWRDRSSGANVLTF. The CDR3 DNA follows: TGTGCCAGCAGCTGGCGGGACAGAAGCTCTGGGGCCAACGTCCTGACTTTC.

The genes are TRBV5-4 and TRBJ1-1; 7 bases map to TRBD1. CDR3 length: 15 amino acids. V shed 4 bases, J shed 1 base, and the junction held 7 bases outside the gene matches. Germline V gives CDR1 SGHNT, CDR2 YYREEE (reference sequence). As DNA, the CDR3 is TGTGCCAGCAGCCAAGGACAGGAGAAGAACACTGAAGCTTTCTTT. This translates into CASSQGQEKNTEAFF.

The chain is built from TRBV7-6 and TRBJ1-1, with D possibly TRBD1 on 5 matching bases. The V gene lost 2 bases and the J gene lost 3 bases, with 13 bases spanning the gap. CDR1 is SGHVS, CDR2 FNYEAQ, per germline. This CDR3 is built from 15 residues. CDR3 DNA sequence: TGTGCCAGCAGCTTAAGGCCAGGGTGGGACACTGAAGCTTTCTTT. Protein sequence: CASSLRPGWDTEAFF.

This chain connects TRBV28 to TRBJ2-4, with 9 bases identical to TRBD2. The CDR3 is made up of 15 amino acids. From germline, CDR1 is MDHEN and CDR2 SYDVKM. The V and J ends lost 8 bases and 6 bases, in that order; junction bases with no gene match: 11. CDR3 nucleotide sequence: TGTGCCAGCCGATCTAGCGGGATGAATGGAAACATTCAGTACTTC. Encoded protein: CASRSSGMNGNIQYF.

This clone was detected once. The chain has TRBV28 and TRBJ2-7; 7 nucleotides align to TRBD1. V shed 6 bases, J shed 6 bases, and the junction held 5 bases outside the gene matches. The CDR3 is 12 residues long. The germline V gene has CDR1 MDHEN and CDR2 SYDVKM. CDR3 residues: CASSQGDREQYF. The CDR3 coding sequence is TGTGCCAGCAGCCAGGGGGACCGCGAGCAGTACTTC.

Note on this clone: Other DNA sequences in the sample encode the same CDR3. The rearrangement links TRBV18 to TRBJ1-1; D is undetermined. The length of the CDR3 is 13 residues. V was shortened by 3 bases and J by 0 bases, with 5 bases between the two germline ends. Germline V gene sequence: CDR1 KGHSH, CDR2 LQKENI. The CDR3 coding sequence is TGTGCCAGCTCACCCGGGATGAACACTGAAGCTTTCTTT. Amino acids: CASSPGMNTEAFF.

This clone was recorded only once. The chain uses TRBV11-2 and TRBJ2-1; TRBD2 aligns across 9 bases. The CDR3 contains 16 residues. The germline V gene has CDR1 SGHAT and CDR2 FQNNGV. V was pared by 1 base and J by 9 bases, with 10 bases of the junction left unmatched. CDR3 region: CASSLVLGLAGSEQFF. DNA for the CDR3: TGTGCCAGCAGCTTAGTGTTAGGGCTAGCGGGAAGTGAGCAGTTCTTC.

This clone was recorded once. V and J are TRBV5-1 and TRBJ2-1; tentative D call: TRBD1 (6 bases). V was trimmed by 8 bases and J by 5 bases, leaving 29 bases between them. This CDR3 is built from 18 residues. Germline V gene sequence: CDR1 SGHRS, CDR2 YFSETQ. The CDR3 region is CASETGLNSNYKDNEQFF. In DNA, the CDR3 is TGCGCCAGTGAAACAGGGTTAAATTCCAATTACAAAGACAATGAGCAGTTCTTC.

This clone was seen only a few times. In nucleotides, the CDR3 is TGTGCCACAGAACCTCAGGGGGCGAACACTGAAGCTTTCTTT. Translated, it gives CATEPQGANTEAFF. The chain recombines TRBV15 with TRBJ1-1; 8 bases align to TRBD1. Germline CDR1 and CDR2: LNHNV and YYDKDF (reference sequence). Trimming removed 9 bases from V and 1 base from J; junction bases left unmatched: 7. CDR3 size: 14 residues.

The rearrangement uses TRBV6-5 and TRBJ1-1; D uncertain. V lost 2 bases to trimming and J lost 4 bases, with 14 bases between them. The CDR3 is 15 amino acids. Germline assignment: CDR1 MNHEY and CDR2 SVGAGI. DNA for the CDR3: TGTGCCAGCAGTTACCAGGCCCCACGGGGCACTGAAGCTTTCTTT. This encodes CASSYQAPRGTEAFF.

Turning to this clone: An end of the junction does not agree with germline; a read error may underlie this. The identical CDR3 is also encoded by other nucleotide sequences in the sample. The gene calls are TRBV7-2 and TRBJ1-1; D may be TRBD1 (6 bases). This CDR3 spans 14 amino acids. Germline assignment: CDR1 SGHTA and CDR2 FQGNSA. The CDR3 reads CASSLGDIYTEAFF. CDR3 sequence (DNA): TGTGCCAGCAGCTTAGGGGACATATACACTGAAGCCTTCTTT. The entire variable domain, with the rest obtained from reference TRBV7-2 and TRBJ1-1, is as follows: GAGVSQSPSNKVTEKGKDVELRCDPISGHTALYWYRQSLGQGLEFLIYFQGNSAPDKSGLPSDRFSAERTGGSVSTLTIQRTQQEDSAVYLCASSLGDIYTEAFFGQGTRLTVV.

The gene calls are TRBV11-2 and TRBJ1-6; D remains unclear. From germline, CDR1 is SGHAT and CDR2 FQNNGV. V lost 5 bases to trimming and J lost 0 bases, with 14 bases between them. The CDR3 totals 17 residues. The CDR3 region has the DNA TGTGCCAGCAGCCTCAGGTTTACTAGCTCCTATAATTCACCCCTCCACTTT. It yields the protein CASSLRFTSSYNSPLHF.

The genes are TRBV5-8 and TRBJ2-7; D may be TRBD1 (6 bases). Germline-derived CDR1 and CDR2 are SGHTS and YDEGEE. The CDR3 length is 20 residues. V was clipped by 4 bases and J by 3 bases, with 32 bases between them. CDR3 coding DNA: TGTGCCAGCAGCACCCACGGGCAGGGGAGCCTCTTTGTGGTGGACTACGAGCAGTACTTC. Amino acid sequence: CASSTHGQGSLFVVDYEQYF.

The chain is built from TRBV3-1 (or the pseudogene TRBV3-2) and TRBJ1-4, with D tentatively TRBD1 (6 bases). Between the trimmed V and J ends, which lost 4 bases and 0 bases, there was a span of 9 bases. The CDR3 contains 15 residues. Germline CDR1 is LGHDT and CDR2 is YNNKEL (reference sequence). In DNA, the CDR3 is TGTGCCAGCAGCCGCAGGGGACCAACTAATGAAAAACTGTTTTTT. Translation gives CASSRRGPTNEKLFF.

The V and J genes are TRBV18 and TRBJ1-1; the match to TRBD1 covers 7 bases. The V gene's germline CDR1 is KGHSH and CDR2 LQKENI. Losses at the gene ends were 0 bases for V and 11 bases for J; bases not matched to a gene: 6. CDR3 length: 13 residues. The CDR3 coding sequence is TGTGCCAGCTCACCACCCGAGACAGGGATCGCTTTCTTT. Translating gives CASSPPETGIAFF.